This TCR beta chain was identified during a study of human T cells and chemical hapten exposure. At the level of the study: Donors were sensitized with 2% DPC on the upper inner arm. Upper-back patch tests with 0.01% DPC were read at 6 days. Per-sample variation in TCR yield stemmed mainly from small pooled library volume differences. Overall study results and limits: DPC sensitization did not alter TCRs above 1 in 1000 frequency.

Between the trimmed V and J ends, which lost 1 base and 9 bases, there was a span of 9 bases. This CDR3 has 13 residues. CDR1 is SEHNR and CDR2 is FQNEAQ in the germline V gene (reference sequence). This clonotype has only a few counts. The antigen remains undetermined. One entry per CDR3 protein, called by TCRdb with MiXCR from the RACE reads. The data show roughly 160,000 distinct CDR3 sequences, roughly 15% seen once. Specified time point: patch test 1, 2 weeks after DPC sensitization. Sample treatment: therapeutic diphenylcyclopropenone sensitization with weekly scalp DPC. The source material was whole blood, sampled in connection with sensitization to the hapten diphenylcyclopropenone (DPC). V usage is TRBV7-9 and J usage is TRBJ2-2; D is unclear. This sequence originates from a woman under 40 with alopecia areata. Some clones in this sample may be carry-over from other donors' samples. The CDR3 here is CASSLEVIRELFF. The CDR3 DNA reads as TGTGCCAGCAGCTTAGAAGTTATTCGGGAGCTGTTTTTT.